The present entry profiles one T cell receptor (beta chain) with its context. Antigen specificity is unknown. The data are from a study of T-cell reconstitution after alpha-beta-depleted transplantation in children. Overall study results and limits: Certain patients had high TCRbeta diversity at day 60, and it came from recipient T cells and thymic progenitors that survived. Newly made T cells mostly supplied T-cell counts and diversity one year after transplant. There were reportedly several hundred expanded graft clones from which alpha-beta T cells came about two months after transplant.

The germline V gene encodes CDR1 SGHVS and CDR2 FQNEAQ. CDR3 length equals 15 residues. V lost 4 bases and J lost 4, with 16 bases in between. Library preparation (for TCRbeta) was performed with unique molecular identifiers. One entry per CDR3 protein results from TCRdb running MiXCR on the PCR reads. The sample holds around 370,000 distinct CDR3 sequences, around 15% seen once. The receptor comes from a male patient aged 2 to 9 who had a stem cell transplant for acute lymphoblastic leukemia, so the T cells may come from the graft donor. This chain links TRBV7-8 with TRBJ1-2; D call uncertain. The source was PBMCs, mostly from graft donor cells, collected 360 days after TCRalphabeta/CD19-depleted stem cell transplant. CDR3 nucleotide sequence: TGTGCCAGCAGCTCCGCAGTGACGTCCGTCTATGGCTACACCTTC. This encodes CASSSAVTSVYGYTF.